A single T cell receptor beta chain is shown here with its context. What it recognizes is unknown. The sample originates from a study of PD-L1 blockade in urothelial cancer. Turning to the study itself: Patients had been given 0 to 3 earlier chemotherapy regimens. Among blood samples, the median T cell count was around 150,000. General study points: Durable-benefit patients had greater expansion of tumor-associated blood clones at 3 weeks.

Germline lookup yields CDR1 SGHTS and CDR2 YDEGEE. The CDR3 runs to 15 residues. V shed 2 bases and J shed 0 bases, with 11 bases lying between them. Every PCR was spiked with synthetic TCR analog templates. The assay was immunoSEQ multiplex PCR, and TCRdb's table has in-frame clones only and misses some. The profile shows 85,000 to 130,000 clones, about nine tenths of them singletons. This sequence was found in a woman older than 75 with urothelial cancer. Sequences were derived from PBMCs, sampled around atezolizumab (anti-PD-L1) treatment. The rearrangement uses TRBV5-8 and TRBJ1-1, with D perhaps TRBD1 (6 bases). The CDR3, as DNA: TGTGCCAGCAGCTTTACAGGGAACATGAACACTGAAGCTTTCTTT. The encoded protein is CASSFTGNMNTEAFF.